The source of this T cell receptor beta chain is a study of T cell responses to AZD1222 COVID-19 vaccine. Points from the study as a whole: Baseline serology detected seropositivity in only six or seven AZD1222 recipients. Unmutated variant regions are reportedly the target of nearly half of TCRs that are spike-specific. Regions 160-218 and 743-854 dominated among vaccine-associated CD4 TCRs spanning spike.

Here immunoSEQ multiplex PCR was the method, and the copy in TCRdb shows in-frame clones only, minus some. The data contain 180,000 or so clones, under 95% of them singletons. Worth noting for this clone: The antigen remains undetermined.

Germline CDR1 is LNHNV and CDR2 is YYDKDF (reference sequence). This CDR3 has 16 amino acids. After removal of 1 base from V and 7 bases from J, the junction contained 7 bases not matched to a gene. V and J are TRBV15 and TRBJ2-5, with 12 bases aligning to TRBD2. This specimen was peripheral blood, taken 28 days after the second AZD1222 dose. This TCR was recovered from an adult who received the AZD1222 COVID-19 vaccine. The CDR3: CATSRVASGREGTQYF. CDR3 DNA: TGTGCCACCAGCAGAGTAGCTAGCGGGAGGGAAGGGACCCAGTACTTC.